This TCR beta chain was obtained from a study of T cells expressing NK-cell markers. Study-level information: Sequencing of TCR beta repertoires drew on sorted CD3+CD56+NKG2C+, CD3+CD56+NKG2C- and CD3+CD56-NKG2C+ T cells. Sequenced donors, eight in total, included seven who were HCMV-seropositive and one who was seronegative. Study outcomes and limitations: HCMV specificity was not established for the expanded NKG2C+ T cell clones.

UMIs accompanied the 5'RACE template switching by which TCR beta cDNA was made. TCRdb re-called the 5' RACE reads and gives one entry per CDR3 protein, without DNA. Here the sample table reports some 600,000 distinct CDR3 sequences. Germline V gives CDR1 SGHAT, CDR2 FQDESV (reference sequence). The CDR3 length is 18 residues. Comments on this clonotype: As yet, its antigen is unknown.

The chain is built from TRBV11-1 and TRBJ2-3. Specimen: blood T cells: a sorted CD56 or NKG2C T cell subset, CD4+ or CD8+ T cells, or bulk PBMC T cells (not recorded which). The receptor comes from a man aged 18 to 29 in good health. The CDR3: CASSLKGTKVGSTDTQYF.